This T cell receptor beta chain is from a study of blood T cell repertoires in COVID-19. Background on the study: From the United States, Italy and Spain came samples of acute and convalescent COVID-19. T cells, B-cell-depleted T cells, or PBMCs supplied cDNA or gDNA.

This clone turned up a few times. Per the original data handling: For nucleated cells, counts were estimated from reference gene primer amplification. Generated by immunoSEQ multiplex PCR, the TCRdb table keeps only in-frame clones and is missing some. The DNA was the basis for D and trimming; V, J and clone size are from that table. The sample shows fewer than 300,000 clones, roughly 85% of them seen only once. The receptor's source is a woman aged 70-85 years with active or convalescent COVID-19. Sequenced material: peripheral blood.

CDR3 sequence (DNA): TGTGCCAGCAGCCCCCAGGGGGTTGACGGGGAGCTGTTTTTT. Its translation: CASSPQGVDGELFF. V is TRBV4-2 and J is TRBJ2-2; 7 bases line up with TRBD1. The CDR3 has 14 residues. V lost 4 bases, J lost 7 bases, and 6 bases stayed unmatched. Germline lookup yields CDR1 LGHNA and CDR2 YNFKEQ.